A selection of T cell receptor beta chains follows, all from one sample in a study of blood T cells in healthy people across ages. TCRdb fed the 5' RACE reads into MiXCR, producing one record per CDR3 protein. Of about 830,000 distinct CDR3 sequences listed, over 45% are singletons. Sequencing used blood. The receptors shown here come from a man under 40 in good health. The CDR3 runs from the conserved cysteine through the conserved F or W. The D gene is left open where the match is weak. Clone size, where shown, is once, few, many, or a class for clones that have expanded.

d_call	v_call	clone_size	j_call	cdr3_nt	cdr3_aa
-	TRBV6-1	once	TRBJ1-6	TGTGCCAGCAGTGTCCGCGGGAGTACCTCCTATAATTCACCCCTCCACTTT	CASSVRGSTSYNSPLHF
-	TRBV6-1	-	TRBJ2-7	TGTGCCAGCAGACAAGGACCGATCTACGAGCAGTACTTC	CASRQGPIYEQYF
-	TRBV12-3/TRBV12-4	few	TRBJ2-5	TGTGCCAGCAGTTCCCAGACAGGCCGAGGGGAGACCCAGTACTTC	CASSSQTGRGETQYF
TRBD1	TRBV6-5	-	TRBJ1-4	TGTGCCAGCAGTTACTCGACAGGGGAAAAACTGTTTTTT	CASSYSTGEKLFF
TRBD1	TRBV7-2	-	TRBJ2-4	TGTGCCAGCAGCTCGGGACAGGGGATGAACATTCAGTACTTC	CASSSGQGMNIQYF
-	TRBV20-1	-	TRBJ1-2	TGCAGTGCTTGGGAGAACTATGGCTACACCTTC	CSAWENYGYTF
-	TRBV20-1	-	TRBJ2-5	TGCAGTGCTAGTCTCGGGGGGCATGAGCAGTACTTC	CSASLGGHEQYF
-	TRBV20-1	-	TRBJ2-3	TGCAGTGCTAGTGACTTTCGAGATACGCAGTATTTT	CSASDFRDTQYF
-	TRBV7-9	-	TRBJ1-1	TGTGCCAGCAGCCCGGGCGGTAAGAACACTGAAGCTTTCTTT	CASSPGGKNTEAFF
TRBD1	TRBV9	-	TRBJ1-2	TGTGCCAGCAGCGTAGGGACAGGGGATGGTGGCTACACCTTC	CASSVGTGDGGYTF
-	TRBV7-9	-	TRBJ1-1	TGTGCCAGCGAGGAGCAGGCGGAAGCTTTCTTT	CASEEQAEAFF
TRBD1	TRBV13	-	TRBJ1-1	TGTGCCAGCAGCTTATCCTTCTACCGGGACAGAGGTGCGGCTTTCTTT	CASSLSFYRDRGAAFF
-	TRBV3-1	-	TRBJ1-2	TGTGCCAGCAGCCAAGAGAGTTGGGGCTACACCTTC	CASSQESWGYTF
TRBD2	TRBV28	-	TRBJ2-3	TGTGCCAGCAGGGCGGCCGGGACTAGCTTGCAAGATACGCAGTATTTT	CASRAAGTSLQDTQYF
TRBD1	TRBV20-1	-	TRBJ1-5	TGCAGTGCCCAGGGACAGGGAGGCAATCAGCCCCAGCATTTT	CSAQGQGGNQPQHF
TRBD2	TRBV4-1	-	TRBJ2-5	TGCGCCAGCAGCTCCCAGCGGGGGGGACGGGAGACCCAGTACTTC	CASSSQRGGRETQYF
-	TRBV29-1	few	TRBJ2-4	TGCAGCGCTGCACAGGCGGGCGACATTCAGTACTTC	CSAAQAGDIQYF
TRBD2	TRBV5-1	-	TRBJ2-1	TGCGCCAGCAGCAAGGGACTAGCGGGTTCTCTCAAGCGGCAGTTCTTC	CASSKGLAGSLKRQFF
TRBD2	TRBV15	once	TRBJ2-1	TGTGCCACCAGCGGTAAGGGACTAGCGAGCTACAATGAGCAGTTCTTC	CATSGKGLASYNEQFF
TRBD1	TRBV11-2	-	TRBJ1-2	TGTGCCAGCAGCCCCGCCGGACAGGGGAATGGCTACACCTTC	CASSPAGQGNGYTF
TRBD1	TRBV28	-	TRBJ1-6	TGTGCCAGCAGCGGCGGGGGAGGGACAGGGTATAATTCACCCCTCCACTTT	CASSGGGGTGYNSPLHF
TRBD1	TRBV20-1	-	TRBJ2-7	TGCAGTGCTCGGGCCGGGACAGGGTTATTTCGCCCCGAGCAGTACTTC	CSARAGTGLFRPEQYF
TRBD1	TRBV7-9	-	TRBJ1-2	TGTGCCAGCAGCCAACCTCCGGGACAGGGTCTCTTCTATGGCTACACCTTC	CASSQPPGQGLFYGYTF
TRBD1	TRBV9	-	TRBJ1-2	TGTGCCAGCAGCGTGGCTCGAGACAGGGGCGGTACCTATGGCTACACCTTC	CASSVARDRGGTYGYTF
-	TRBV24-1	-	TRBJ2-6	TGTGCCACCAGTGATGGCTATGTTGGCGCCAACGTCCTGACTTTC	CATSDGYVGANVLTF
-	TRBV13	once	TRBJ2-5	TGTGCCAGCAGCTTAGGGGGGTGGACCCAGTACTTC	CASSLGGWTQYF
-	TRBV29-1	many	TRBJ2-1	TGCAGCGTTAGGCCAACCTACAATGAGCAGTTCTTC	CSVRPTYNEQFF
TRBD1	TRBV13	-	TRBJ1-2	TGTGCCAGCAGCTGGGGACAGGGATCATACTATGGCTACACCTTC	CASSWGQGSYYGYTF
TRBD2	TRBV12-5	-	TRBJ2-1	TGTGCTAGTGGTACCGGGGGGGGCAATGAGCAGTTCTTC	CASGTGGGNEQFF
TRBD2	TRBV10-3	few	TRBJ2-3	TGTGCCATCTCCTCGCTAGCGGGAGAATTTGGTATGGCAGATACGCAGTATTTT	CAISSLAGEFGMADTQYF
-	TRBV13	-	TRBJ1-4	TGTGCCAGCAGCTCCTCAGGGGAAACACTGTTTTTT	CASSSSGETLFF
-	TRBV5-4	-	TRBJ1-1	TGTGCCAGCAGCTCGAGCCAGTTTGAAGCTTTCTTT	CASSSSQFEAFF
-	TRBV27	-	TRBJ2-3	TGTGCCAGCAGTTGGAGGCAATCAGATACGCAGTATTTT	CASSWRQSDTQYF
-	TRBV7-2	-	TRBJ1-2	TGTGCCAGCAGCTTGGGAGGGTACCCTGGCTACACCTTC	CASSLGGYPGYTF
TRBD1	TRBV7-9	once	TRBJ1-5	TGTGCCAGCAGCTTGGGGACAGGGGACACTAGCAATCAGCCCCAGCATTTT	CASSLGTGDTSNQPQHF
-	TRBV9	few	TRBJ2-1	TGTGCCAGCAGCCCTTTTGGCGGGACAACCTACAATGAGCAGTTCTTC	CASSPFGGTTYNEQFF
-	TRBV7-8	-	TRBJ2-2	TGTGCCAGCAAGACTGCGGGGTACTCGAACACCGGGGAGCTGTTTTTT	CASKTAGYSNTGELFF
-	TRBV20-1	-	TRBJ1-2	TGCAGTGCTAGGGCCAGGACAGCAAGCGGCTATGGCTACACCTTC	CSARARTASGYGYTF
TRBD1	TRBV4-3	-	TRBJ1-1	TGCGCCAGCAGCCAAGATATTCAGGGGGTGGGCACTGAAGCTTTCTTT	CASSQDIQGVGTEAFF
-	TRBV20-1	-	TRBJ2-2	TGCAGTGCTAGAGCCGGGGGAGTTAGCGGGGAGCTGTTTTTT	CSARAGGVSGELFF
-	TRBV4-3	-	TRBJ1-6	TGCGCCAGCAGCCAAGACAGGGTCACCGATTCACCCCTCCACTTT	CASSQDRVTDSPLHF
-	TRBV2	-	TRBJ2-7	TGTGCCAGCGGGAAGGCAGCCTACGAGCAGTACTTC	CASGKAAYEQYF
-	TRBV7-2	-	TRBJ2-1	TGTGCCAGCAGCCGCATGGGACTTTTCAATGAGCAGTTCTTC	CASSRMGLFNEQFF
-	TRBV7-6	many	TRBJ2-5	TGTGCCAGCAGCTTAACCCCCCAACAAGAGACCCAGTACTTC	CASSLTPQQETQYF
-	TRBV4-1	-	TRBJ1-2	TGCGCCAGCAGCCAAGACCCAGGGATGAACTATGGCTACACCTTC	CASSQDPGMNYGYTF
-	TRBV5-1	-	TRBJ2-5	TGCGCCAGCAGCTTGGCCCCGACAGGCAACCAAGAGACCCAGTACTTC	CASSLAPTGNQETQYF
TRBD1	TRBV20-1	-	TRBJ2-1	TGCAGTGCTAGAGGCGGACAGGGGTCGTTTTTCGATGAGCAGTTCTTC	CSARGGQGSFFDEQFF
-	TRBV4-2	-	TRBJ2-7	TGTGCCAGCAGCCAAGACCCGGGTACCAACTACGAGCAGTACTTC	CASSQDPGTNYEQYF
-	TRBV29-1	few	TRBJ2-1	TGCAGCGTTGTTGGTACTCGGGGTGAGCAGTTCTTC	CSVVGTRGEQFF
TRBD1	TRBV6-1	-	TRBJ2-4	TGTGCCAGCAGTGAAGTGGGGACAGGAAAAGGGAGGTACTTC	CASSEVGTGKGRYF